One and the same sample provided the 17 T cell receptor beta chains below, sequenced in a study of blood T cell repertoires in COVID-19. Repertoires were generated with immunoSEQ multiplex PCR, while TCRdb's copy carries only in-frame clones and drops some. Of 350,000 or so clones detected, under 95% appear once; the ten largest clones hold roughly 18%. The sequenced sample consisted of PBMCs or T cells enriched from blood (not recorded which). The receptors come from a woman aged 25 to 39 who had recovered from COVID-19.

This clone occurred once. V and J are TRBV3-1 (or the pseudogene TRBV3-2) and TRBJ1-1, with a weak D call TRBD1 (6 bases). With 1 base removed from V and 0 bases from J, the gap between germline ends came to 6 bases. The CDR3 totals 14 residues. Germline V CDR1 and CDR2: LGHDT, YNNKEL (reference sequence). CDR3 in amino acids: CASSQGTVNTEAFF. The CDR3 DNA follows: TGTGCCAGCAGCCAAGGGACAGTGAACACTGAAGCTTTCTTT.

The rearrangement joins TRBV28 to TRBJ1-1; TRBD1 aligns across 10 bases. Trimming removed 5 bases from V and 5 bases from J; junction bases left unmatched: 5. Germline CDR1 MDHEN, CDR2 SYDVKM. The CDR3 length is 14 residues. The CDR3 DNA reads TGTGCCAGCAGTGACAGGGGGCCGGGTACTGAAGCTTTCTTT. Protein: CASSDRGPGTEAFF.

The CDR3 loop reads CASSLSGAWSQPQHF. DNA for the CDR3: TGTGCCAGCAGTTTATCGGGAGCCTGGTCTCAGCCCCAGCATTTT. J is TRBJ1-5 and V is TRBV28; no firm D call. CDR3 size: 15 residues. Trimming removed 1 base at V and 6 bases at J, with 13 bases between. CDR1 is MDHEN and CDR2 is SYDVKM in the germline V gene. The complete variable domain, with remaining parts taken from reference TRBV28 and TRBJ1-5, reads DVKVTQSSRYLVKRTGEKVFLECVQDMDHENMFWYRQDPGLGLRLIYFSYDVKMKEKGDIPEGYSVSREKKERFSLILESASTNQTSMYLCASSLSGAWSQPQHFGDGTRLSIL.

J is TRBJ1-2 and V is TRBV11-3; tentatively, D is TRBD1 (6 bases). Germline CDR1 and CDR2: SGHNT and YENEEA. V was cut by 1 base and J by 8 bases, with 8 bases left in between. This CDR3 is built from 12 residues. The CDR3 region has the DNA TGTGCCAGCAGCTTAGCAGGGGAAGGCTACACCTTC. The encoded protein is CASSLAGEGYTF.

V usage is TRBV25-1 and J usage is TRBJ1-6; no clear D gene. V lost 1 base and J lost 7, with 8 bases in between. Germline V gene data show CDR1 as MGHDK and CDR2 as SYGVNS. The length of the CDR3 is 14 residues. The CDR3 DNA follows: TGTGCCAGCAGTGAATTTCGTGAGAATTCACCCCTCCACTTT. Translated, it gives CASSEFRENSPLHF. Complete variable domain (other parts from reference TRBV25-1 and TRBJ1-6): EADIYQTPRYLVIGTGKKITLECSQTMGHDKMYWYQQDPGMELHLIHYSYGVNSTEKGDLSSESTVSRIRTEHFPLTLESARPSHTSQYLCASSEFRENSPLHFGNGTRLTVT.

CDR3 sequence: CASSQGLAGIETQYF. The CDR3 DNA is TGCGCCAGCAGCCAAGGACTAGCGGGAATAGAGACCCAGTACTTC. The rearrangement joins TRBV4-3 to TRBJ2-5; 11 bases match TRBD2. The CDR3 has 15 amino acids. Germline V gene data show CDR1 as LGHNA and CDR2 as YSLEER. V shed 1 base, J shed 4 bases, and the junction held 2 bases outside the gene matches.

The table lists this clone with a count of one. The V and J genes are TRBV24-1 and TRBJ2-1, with 7 bases identical to TRBD1. Trimming took 3 bases from V and 7 from J; bases not matched to a gene: 11. Looked up from germline, CDR1 is KGHDR and CDR2 is SFDVKD. The CDR3 is 16 amino acids. CDR3 in amino acids: CATSDQGQISGNEQFF. The CDR3 region has the DNA TGTGCCACCAGTGATCAGGGACAGATCTCTGGGAATGAGCAGTTCTTC.

The gene calls are TRBV6-2 or TRBV6-3 and TRBJ2-3, with D possibly being TRBD1 (6 bases). The CDR3 is made up of 13 amino acids. Trimming removed 4 bases at V and 6 bases at J, with 11 bases between. Germline-derived CDR1 and CDR2 are MNHEY and SVGEGT. DNA of the CDR3: TGTGCCAGCAGTTCAGGGGCCGTGGATACGCAGTATTTT. This encodes CASSSGAVDTQYF.

The J gene is TRBJ1-5, the V gene TRBV28; 7 positions agree with TRBD1. This CDR3 is 13 amino acids long. Germline CDR1 is MDHEN and CDR2 is SYDVKM. Germline trimming cut 6 bases from V and 7 bases from J; bases unmatched to any gene: 6. The CDR3 coding sequence is TGTGCCAGCAGACAGGGGACCAGACAGCCCCAGCATTTT. It codes for CASRQGTRQPQHF.

The chain links TRBV7-2 to TRBJ2-2; perhaps TRBD2 as D (5 bases). Per the germline V gene, CDR1 is SGHTA and CDR2 is FQGNSA. V lost 5 bases and J lost 5, with 18 bases in between. This CDR3 has 16 amino acids. CDR3: CASSPRQLGKTGELFF. The CDR3 nucleotides read TGTGCCAGCAGCCCGCGACAACTAGGAAAGACCGGGGAGCTGTTTTTT. The entire variable domain, with the rest obtained from reference TRBV7-2 and TRBJ2-2, is as follows: GAGVSQSPSNKVTEKGKDVELRCDPISGHTALYWYRQSLGQGLEFLIYFQGNSAPDKSGLPSDRFSAERTGGSVSTLTIQRTQQEDSAVYLCASSPRQLGKTGELFFGEGSRLTVL.

The rearrangement joins TRBV28 to TRBJ1-5; no reliable D call. Germline V gives CDR1 MDHEN, CDR2 SYDVKM. The CDR3 totals 16 residues. V lost 7 bases to trimming and J lost 0 bases, with 16 bases between them. The CDR3 loop reads CASNSRLTHSNQPQHF. CDR3 bases: TGTGCCAGCAACTCGCGCCTCACTCATAGCAATCAGCCCCAGCATTTT.

V is TRBV11-2 and J is TRBJ1-2; 9 bases are a match to TRBD1. Trimming removed 0 bases from V and 7 bases from J; junction bases left unmatched: 3. Germline V CDR1 and CDR2: SGHAT, FQNNGV. CDR3 length: 14 residues. CDR3 residues: CASSLDRDRAGYTF. DNA of the CDR3: TGTGCCAGCAGCTTAGATCGGGACAGGGCTGGCTACACCTTC.

The gene calls are TRBV7-3 and TRBJ1-2; TRBD1 matches at 10 bases. Per germline, CDR1 SGHTA and CDR2 FQGTGA. The length of the CDR3 is 14 residues. V gave up 3 bases and J gave up 6 bases; unmatched junction bases: 4. The CDR3 coding sequence is TGTGCCAGCAGCTTGACAGGGGGCGGCGATGGCTACACCTTC. Encoded protein: CASSLTGGGDGYTF.

This chain connects TRBV5-6 to TRBJ2-1; TRBD2 is a possible D gene (5 bases). This CDR3 is built from 15 residues. Trimming removed 4 bases at V and 6 bases at J, with 17 bases between. Germline assignment: CDR1 SGHDT and CDR2 YYEEEE. CDR3 nucleotide sequence: TGTGCCAGCAGCATGACTGGCGGGCCCCGCAATGAGCAGTTCTTC. Protein product: CASSMTGGPRNEQFF.

This chain links TRBV28 with TRBJ2-6, with 9 bases aligning to TRBD1. Germline-derived CDR1 and CDR2 are MDHEN and SYDVKM. The CDR3 totals 15 residues. With V trimmed by 8 bases and J by 4 bases, 6 bases remained unmatched. As DNA, the CDR3 is TGTGCCAGCGAGACAGGGGGGATCGGGGCCAACGTCCTGACTTTC. It specifies CASETGGIGANVLTF.

This chain links TRBV4-1 with TRBJ2-2; D is unresolved. Looked up from germline, CDR1 is MGHRA and CDR2 is YSYEKL. The length of the CDR3 is 16 residues. V lost 2 bases and J 3 bases, leaving 13 bases between the germline ends. The chain's CDR3 is CASSQRHPTDTGELFF. CDR3 nucleotides: TGCGCCAGCAGCCAACGACACCCCACAGACACCGGGGAGCTGTTTTTT.

V gene TRBV28 combines with J gene TRBJ1-6, with TRBD1 identical over 8 bases. This CDR3 has 14 amino acids. Trimming at V came to 5 bases and at J to 9 bases, leaving 6 bases not matched to a gene. In germline, CDR1 is MDHEN, CDR2 SYDVKM. CDR3 in DNA: TGTGCCAGCAGTACCGGACAGGGTTCTTCACCCCTCCACTTT. The encoded protein is CASSTGQGSSPLHF.